The source of this T cell receptor beta chain is a study of CD8+ T cells in alopecia areata. V lost 2 bases, J lost 7 bases, and 14 bases lay in between. Germline V gene lookup returns CDR1 MGHDK and CDR2 SYGVNS. This CDR3 region has 15 residues. The sample's treatment: oral pan-JAK inhibitor, 5-10 mg twice daily. About this clone itself: The antigen is not known.

Extracted RNA was reverse transcribed, and the resulting cDNA served as sequencing template. TCRdb's table, derived via immunoSEQ multiplex PCR, lists solely in-frame clones and lacks some. The sample has about 120,000 clones, roughly 58% seen once. General study points: Resident alphabeta T cells of normal skin are also sequenced in scalp samples. On tofacitinib, scalp clonality and expanded CD8+ clones among top 100 fell significantly. Many expanded lesional clones persisted in scalp and blood during tofacitinib treatment.

Specimen: CD8+ T cells sorted from blood, collected at week 4, from a patient treated with tofacitinib. The chain joins TRBV25-1 to TRBJ1-4; possibly TRBD1 for D (5 bases). This receptor was taken from a human donor with alopecia areata. The CDR3 DNA reads as TGTGCCAGCAGTGAAGGGGGAGGGGTGATTGAAAAACTGTTTTTT. As protein: CASSEGGGVIEKLFF.